This paragraph reports one TCR beta chain. No antigen is known for it. This CDR3 region has 13 residues. The germline V gene has CDR1 SQVTM and CDR2 ANQGSEA. V shed 5 bases and J shed 5 bases, with 13 bases lying between them. Sampled while nominally healthy, donors likely had unrecorded immune exposures. Both 60 Vbeta primers and 13 Jbeta primers went into the PCR. Sequenced by immunoSEQ multiplex PCR; TCRdb stores in-frame clones only, minus some. This sample's table has around 140,000 clones. The data belong to a study of cytomegalovirus exposure and HLA in healthy donors. Findings of the study overall: Analysis was carried out at a later point, and it linked a missense DCLRE1C variant to TCR beta V- and J-gene trimming. Cytomegalovirus-associated TCR beta chains were listed, numbering around 150. The authors later found most CMV-associated TCR beta chains appeared HLA-restricted.

The chain joins TRBV29-1 to TRBJ2-4, with D perhaps TRBD1 (6 bases). Sequencing was performed on PBMCs. The clonotype comes from a woman aged 40 to 50 in good health and CMV-seropositive. The CDR3 DNA is TGCAGCGTTTCCGGGACACTGGAAAACATTCAGTACTTC. Its protein is CSVSGTLENIQYF.